A single sample is the source of the 16 T cell receptor beta chains below, sequenced in a study of T cell clonality in common variable immunodeficiency. Sequencing used immunoSEQ multiplex PCR; TCRdb keeps in-frame clones, though not all of them. Recorded here are 30,000 to 40,000 clones, none singletons. The sequenced sample consisted of peripheral blood mononuclear cells. The origin of the receptors is a person between 18 and 75 years old in good health.

Ten or more counts support this clone. The read falls 3 residues short of the CDR3 end, and the missing part is taken from the germline J gene. The chain is built from TRBV7-9 and TRBJ2-2, with 9 bases fitting TRBD1. This CDR3 comprises 15 residues. Unmatched junction bases numbered 2, after V lost 5 bases and J lost 1 base. From germline, CDR1 is SEHNR and CDR2 FQNEAQ (reference sequence). CDR3 DNA (partial): TGTGCCAGCAGCGGGACAGGGTGGAACACCGGGGAG. The encoded protein is CASSGTGWNTGE. The whole CDR3 sequence reads CASSGTGWNTGELFF.

This clone occurred a few times. The read terminates 3 residues before the CDR3 end, so the remaining end is supplied by the germline J gene. The rearrangement joins TRBV30 to TRBJ1-1; 9 bases are a match to TRBD1. Germline-derived CDR1 and CDR2 are GTSNPN and SVGIG (reference sequence). This CDR3 has 13 residues. Partial CDR3 DNA: TGTGCCCGGACGGGACAGGGATACAATGAG. This codes for CARTGQGYNE. The whole CDR3 sequence reads CARTGQGYNEAFF.

There are many counts of this clone. The CDR3 goes on 3 residues after the read ends, and that part is filled in from the germline J gene. This chain joins TRBV19 and TRBJ2-7, with a tentative D call TRBD2 (5 bases). CDR3 size: 17 residues. Germline V gives CDR1 LNHDA, CDR2 SQIVND (reference sequence). The germline V and J ends were trimmed by 1 base and 3 bases, with 19 bases remaining between them. CDR3 sequence reads: CASSIGVLRGGRYEQYF. Incomplete CDR3 DNA: TGTGCCAGTAGTATAGGGGTCCTCCGGGGTGGACGCTACGAG.

There are many counts of this clone. The CDR3 end is not reached by the read, which stops 3 residues before it; the germline J gene fills it in. The chain has TRBV18 and TRBJ2-7, with 8 bases fitting TRBD2. The CDR3 has 15 amino acids. Germline values: CDR1 KGHSH, CDR2 LQKENI. Trimming cost V 0 bases and J 1 base; bases outside gene matches: 2. The DNA read from the CDR3 is TGTGCCAGCTCACCACCTGGACTAGCTTCCTACGAG. This translates into CASSPPGLASYE. In full, the CDR3 reads CASSPPGLASYEQYF.

This clone was counted ten times or more. The CDR3 end is not reached by the read, which stops 3 residues before it; the germline J gene fills it in. The chain employs TRBV5-5 and TRBJ2-1, with TRBD2 matching 8 bases. V trimming: 4 bases; J trimming: 5 bases; junction bases outside the gene matches: 8. This CDR3 spans 15 amino acids. CDR1 and CDR2 from the germline V gene are SGHKS and YYEKEE (reference sequence). The chain's CDR3 is CASSLGLGPNNEQFF. CDR3 bases read: TGTGCCAGCAGCCTGGGACTAGGCCCCAACAATGAG. The entire variable domain, with the rest obtained from reference TRBV5-5 and TRBJ2-1, is as follows: DAGVTQSPTHLIKTRGQQVTLRCSPISGHKSVSWYQQVLGQGPQFIFQYYEKEERGRGNFPDRFSARQFPNYSSELNVNALLLGDSALYLCASSLGLGPNNEQFFGPGTRLTVL.

This clone was observed at least ten times. The read gets to within 3 residues of the CDR3 end, and the germline J gene fills in the rest. The genes are TRBV20-1 and TRBJ2-5; TRBD1 aligns across 9 bases. Germline-derived CDR1 and CDR2 are DFQATT and SNEGSKA (reference sequence). V trimming: 3 bases; J trimming: 4 bases; junction bases outside the gene matches: 12. The CDR3 covers 16 residues. The CDR3 protein is CSASPHRDRVRETQYF. The sequenced CDR3 bases are TGCAGTGCTAGCCCCCACCGGGACAGGGTTAGAGAGACC.

This clone has at least ten counts. The CDR3 end is not reached by the read, which stops 3 residues before it; the germline J gene fills it in. The chain joins TRBV4-2 to TRBJ2-5, with TRBD1 matching 9 bases. The CDR3 extends over 17 amino acids. V dropped 3 bases and J dropped 5; count of bases not matched to a gene: 13. Germline CDR1 and CDR2: LGHNA and YNFKEQ. The CDR3 region is CASSQLTGGVRSETQYF. The covered CDR3 bases are TGTGCCAGCAGCCAGCTGACAGGGGGTGTTCGGTCGGAGACC.

The table lists this clone with many counts. Read data end 3 residues before the CDR3 end; the end is taken from the germline J gene. The rearrangement links TRBV6-2 or TRBV6-3 to TRBJ1-1, with D tentatively TRBD1 (6 bases). The CDR3 consists of 15 residues. Trimming stripped 2 bases from V and 6 bases from J, with 16 bases between. CDR1 and CDR2 from the germline V gene are MNHEY and SVGEGT. CDR3 DNA, as far as it was read: TGTGCCAGCAGTTACGGTTCGAACAGGGCCGCTGAA. Translation: CASSYGSNRAAE. The CDR3 in full is CASSYGSNRAAEAFF.

There are many counts of this clone. The read stops 3 residues short of the end of the CDR3; the missing end is completed from the germline J gene. The chain recombines TRBV19 with TRBJ2-5, with D hard to call. Trimming pared 1 base from V and 3 bases from J, leaving 15 bases between. The germline V gene has CDR1 LNHDA and CDR2 SQIVND (reference sequence). This CDR3 has 16 residues. The CDR3 reads CASSIGNEQSEETQYF. CDR3 bases read: TGTGCCAGTAGTATAGGTAATGAACAGTCAGAAGAGACC.

In its sample, this clone was seen many times. Read coverage stops 3 residues before the CDR3 terminus; the germline J gene supplies the remainder. The chain employs TRBV7-3 and TRBJ2-1; D not resolved. The CDR3 length is 14 residues. Germline assignment: CDR1 SGHTA and CDR2 FQGTGA. V was shortened by 2 bases and J by 6 bases, with 11 bases between the two germline ends. The CDR3 region is CASSLVPGINEQFF. The part of the CDR3 DNA that was read is TGTGCCAGCAGCTTAGTCCCAGGAATCAATGAG.

This clone was seen repeatedly, ten times or more. The CDR3 end is not reached by the read, which stops 3 residues before it; the germline J gene fills it in. V and J are TRBV7-9 and TRBJ2-7; 7 nucleotides align to TRBD1. This CDR3 contains 15 residues. Unmatched junction bases numbered 6, after V lost 2 bases and J lost 2 bases. Germline CDR1 SEHNR, CDR2 FQNEAQ (reference sequence). CDR3 sequence: CASSLFGTVAYEQYF. The part of the CDR3 DNA that was read is TGTGCCAGCAGCTTATTCGGGACAGTAGCCTACGAG.

On this clone itself: From the germline J gene comes the end of the CDR3, since the read stops 3 residues before it. The chain links TRBV7-2 to TRBJ1-2; 7 bases fit TRBD1. The CDR3 is 16 residues long. After removal of 0 bases from V and 4 bases from J, the junction contained 8 bases not matched to a gene. Germline CDR1 reads SGHTA; CDR2 reads FQGNSA. CDR3 DNA (partial): TGTGCCAGCAGCTTAGCTTCCGGGACAGTAGGCTATGGC. This codes for CASSLASGTVGYG. In full, the CDR3 reads CASSLASGTVGYGYTF. Variable domain in full (rest from reference TRBV7-2 and TRBJ1-2): GAGVSQSPSNKVTEKGKDVELRCDPISGHTALYWYRQSLGQGLEFLIYFQGNSAPDKSGLPSDRFSAERTGGSVSTLTIQRTQQEDSAVYLCASSLASGTVGYGYTFGSGTRLTVV.

This clone showed up many times. The read comes to an end 3 residues before the CDR3 does, leaving the germline J gene to fill in the end. This sequence joins TRBV30 and TRBJ2-2; no definite D call. Germline V lookup: CDR1 GTSNPN, CDR2 SVGIG (reference sequence). Trimming left V 0 bases short and J 6 bases short, with 8 bases between. The CDR3 has 13 amino acids. Partial CDR3 DNA: TGTGCCTGGAGTGTAGGGCCACCCGGGGAG. Its translation is CAWSVGPPGE. The complete CDR3 reads CAWSVGPPGELFF.

This clone showed up many times. The CDR3 sequence is CASSLRSLAGFNEQFF. The CDR3 DNA, read in part, is TGTGCCAGCAGTCTACGTAGCCTAGCGGGGTTCAATGAG. The V and J genes are TRBV6-4 and TRBJ2-1, with 9 positions matching TRBD2. The read finishes 3 residues shy of the CDR3 end, and the germline J gene is used to complete it. The CDR3 has 16 residues. The J segment lost 6 bases and the V segment lost 5 bases, leaving 11 bases of the junction unmatched. Germline V lookup: CDR1 MRHNA, CDR2 SNTAGT.

This clone was seen at least ten times. Read coverage stops 3 residues before the CDR3 terminus; the germline J gene supplies the remainder. The rearrangement links TRBV20-1 to TRBJ2-7; 10 nucleotides line up with TRBD2. V gave up 3 bases and J gave up 4 bases; unmatched junction bases: 6. Per the germline V gene, CDR1 is DFQATT and CDR2 is SNEGSKA (reference sequence). This CDR3 contains 14 residues. The CDR3 region is CSASPLAGVYEQYF. The part of the CDR3 DNA that was read is TGCAGTGCTAGTCCGCTAGCGGGAGTTTACGAG.

This clone appeared many times. The read ends 3 residues before the CDR3 terminus; that terminus is restored from the germline J gene. This chain connects TRBV6-2 or TRBV6-3 to TRBJ2-2, with 9 nucleotides matching TRBD1. CDR3 size: 16 residues. V lost 6 bases and J lost 2; bases outside the gene matches: 7. Germline V gene lookup returns CDR1 MNHEY and CDR2 SVGEGT. The sequenced part of the CDR3 DNA is TGTGCCAGCAGCCCTCCGGGACAGGGAAACACCGGGGAG. Amino acids: CASSPPGQGNTGE. The whole CDR3 sequence is CASSPPGQGNTGELFF.